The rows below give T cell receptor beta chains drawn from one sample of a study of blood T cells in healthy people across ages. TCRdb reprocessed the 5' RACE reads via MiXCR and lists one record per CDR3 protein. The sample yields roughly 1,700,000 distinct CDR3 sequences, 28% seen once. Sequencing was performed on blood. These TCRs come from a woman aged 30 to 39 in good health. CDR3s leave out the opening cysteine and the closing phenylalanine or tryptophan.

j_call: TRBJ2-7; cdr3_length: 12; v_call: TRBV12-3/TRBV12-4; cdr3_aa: ASSLGGLPQNQY
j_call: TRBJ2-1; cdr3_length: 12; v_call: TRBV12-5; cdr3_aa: ASGFSGGAYEQF
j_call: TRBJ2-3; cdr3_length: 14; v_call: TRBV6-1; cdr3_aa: ASTPTWVTSTDTQY
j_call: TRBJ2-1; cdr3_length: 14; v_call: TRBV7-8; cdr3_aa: ASSAKLAGGPGEQF
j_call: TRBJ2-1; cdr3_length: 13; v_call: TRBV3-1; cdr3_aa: ASSQGGGVYGEQF
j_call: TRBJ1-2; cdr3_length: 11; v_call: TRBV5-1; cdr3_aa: ASSLVAGYGYT
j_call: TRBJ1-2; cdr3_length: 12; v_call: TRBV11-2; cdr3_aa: ASSFPGPSYGYT
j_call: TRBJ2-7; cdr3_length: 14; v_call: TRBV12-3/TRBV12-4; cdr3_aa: ASSPSGRELNYEQY
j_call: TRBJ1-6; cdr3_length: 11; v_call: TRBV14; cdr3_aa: ASSPNPGSPLH
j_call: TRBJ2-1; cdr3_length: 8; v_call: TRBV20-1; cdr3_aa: SAAGNEQF
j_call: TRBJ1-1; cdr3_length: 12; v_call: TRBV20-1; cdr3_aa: SARVAATSTEAF
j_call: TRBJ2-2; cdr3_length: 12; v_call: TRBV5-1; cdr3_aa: ASGPACNTGELF
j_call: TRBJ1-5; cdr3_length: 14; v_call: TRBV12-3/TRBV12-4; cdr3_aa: ASTQGGTGGDQPQH
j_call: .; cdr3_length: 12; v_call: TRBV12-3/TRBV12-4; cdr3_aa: VSRTGTGSVTQY
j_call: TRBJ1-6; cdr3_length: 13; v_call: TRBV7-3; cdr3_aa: ASSLSSVGGSPLH
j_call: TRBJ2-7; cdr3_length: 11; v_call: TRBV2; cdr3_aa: ASSQQRTYEQY
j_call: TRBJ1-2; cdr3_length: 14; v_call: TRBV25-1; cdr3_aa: ASSELGPGQGSGYT
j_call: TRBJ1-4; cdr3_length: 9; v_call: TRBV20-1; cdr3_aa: SARSWEKLF
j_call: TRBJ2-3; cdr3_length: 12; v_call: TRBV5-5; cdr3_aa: ASSLGMRTDTQY
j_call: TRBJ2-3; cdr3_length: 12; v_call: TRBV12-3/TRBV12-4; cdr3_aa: ASSPRTGTDTQY
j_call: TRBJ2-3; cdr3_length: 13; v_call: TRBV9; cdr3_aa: ASSVGGSPPDTQY
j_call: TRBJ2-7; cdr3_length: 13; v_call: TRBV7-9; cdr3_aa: ASSLVSQGSYEQY